This is a list of T cell receptor beta chains from one sample in a study of regulatory T cells in long-lasting Graves disease. TCRdb used MiXCR to reprocess the multiplex PCR reads, holding one entry per CDR3 protein. The sample holds 420,000 or so distinct CDR3 sequences, less than 25% seen once. Sequenced material: peripheral blood mononuclear cells (PBMCs), taken when the disease was refractory, from a patient treated with antithyroid drugs. Receptors originate from a female donor with Graves disease. Both conserved end residues are part of each CDR3. Each record gives: V gene, clone size, D gene, J gene, CDR3 DNA, CDR3 protein. A D gene is named only where the DNA matches it firmly. The size entry is marked missing in some rows and otherwise reads once, few, many or a size class.

V: TRBV9
size: -
D: TRBD2
J: TRBJ2-6
DNA: TGTGCCAGCAGCGCGCCTAGCGGGAGGCTTTCCGGGGCCAACGTCCTGACTTTC
CDR3: CASSAPSGRLSGANVLTF

V: TRBV20-1
size: few
D: -
J: TRBJ1-4
DNA: TGCAGTGCTATTCTAAAAACTAATGAAAAACTGTTTTTT
CDR3: CSAILKTNEKLFF

V: TRBV20-1
size: -
D: TRBD1
J: TRBJ1-5
DNA: TGCAGTGCTAGACAGGGGGTCGTTCGGCAGCCCCAGCATTTT
CDR3: CSARQGVVRQPQHF

V: TRBV24-1
size: -
D: TRBD1
J: TRBJ2-2
DNA: TGTGCCACCAGTGATACGACAGGGGGCCGAGGCGGGGAGCTGTTTTTT
CDR3: CATSDTTGGRGGELFF

V: TRBV14
size: -
D: -
J: TRBJ1-5
DNA: TGTGCCAGCAGCCAATCTAATAGCAATCAGCCCCAGCATTTT
CDR3: CASSQSNSNQPQHF

V: TRBV3-1
size: few
D: TRBD1
J: TRBJ1-1
DNA: TGTGCCAGCAGCGACCGGGACAGGGGACGGAACACTGAAGCTTTCTTT
CDR3: CASSDRDRGRNTEAFF

V: TRBV12-3/TRBV12-4
size: many
D: -
J: TRBJ2-2
DNA: TGTGCCAGCAGTTTAGCGCTGGGGGGCCTTAACACCGGGGAGCTGTTTTTT
CDR3: CASSLALGGLNTGELFF

V: TRBV11-1
size: many
D: -
J: TRBJ1-6
DNA: TGTGCCAGCAGCTTAGAGCGGGGCGACGGACTCCACTTT
CDR3: CASSLERGDGLHF

V: TRBV25-1
size: -
D: -
J: TRBJ2-7
DNA: TGTGCCAGCAGTGGAACCCCCTACGAGCAGTACTTC
CDR3: CASSGTPYEQYF

V: TRBV7-2
size: -
D: -
J: TRBJ2-7
DNA: TGTGCCAGCAGCTCCCCCGCGCCCGAGCGGTACTTC
CDR3: CASSSPAPERYF

V: TRBV27
size: few
D: -
J: TRBJ2-7
DNA: TGTGCCAGCACTACGACCGGGACGGGCTCCTACGAGCAGTACTTC
CDR3: CASTTTGTGSYEQYF

V: TRBV20-1
size: -
D: -
J: TRBJ1-3
DNA: TGCAGTGCTAGCCAGTCCATCTCTGGAAACACCATATATTTT
CDR3: CSASQSISGNTIYF

V: TRBV2
size: many
D: -
J: TRBJ1-1
DNA: TGTGCCAGCAGTGCGGACACGATACGAGCTGAAGCTTTCTTT
CDR3: CASSADTIRAEAFF

V: TRBV3-1
size: -
D: -
J: TRBJ2-6
DNA: TGTGCCAGCAGCCCCGGGTCCTCCAGCGTGGGGGCTGGGGCCAACGTCCTGACTTTC
CDR3: CASSPGSSSVGAGANVLTF

V: TRBV7-2
size: few
D: -
J: TRBJ2-7
DNA: TGTGCCAGCAGCCTAGAAGGGGTGGGATCCTACGAGCAGTACTTC
CDR3: CASSLEGVGSYEQYF

V: TRBV2
size: many
D: TRBD1
J: TRBJ1-2
DNA: TGTGCCAGCAGTGAAGCGGGGGACAGGCGGACCTTC
CDR3: CASSEAGDRRTF

V: TRBV5-1
size: -
D: -
J: TRBJ2-3
DNA: TGCGCCAGCAGCTTGGCGGAGCGGCTTATGCAGTATTTT
CDR3: CASSLAERLMQYF

V: TRBV9
size: few
D: -
J: TRBJ1-3
DNA: TGTGCCAGCAAAGGCTCTGGAAACACCATATATTTT
CDR3: CASKGSGNTIYF

V: TRBV19
size: -
D: TRBD1
J: TRBJ1-5
DNA: TGTGCCAGTGCGGGACAGCCTAATCAGCCCCAGCATTTT
CDR3: CASAGQPNQPQHF

V: TRBV9
size: -
D: TRBD2
J: TRBJ2-4
DNA: TGTGCCAGCAGCGTGACTAGCGGGGGCGAAGCGAACATTCAGTACTTC
CDR3: CASSVTSGGEANIQYF

V: TRBV3-1
size: -
D: -
J: TRBJ1-1
DNA: TGTGCCAGCAGCCAAGATCTTGGGAAGAACACTGAAGCTTTCTTT
CDR3: CASSQDLGKNTEAFF

V: TRBV6-1
size: few
D: -
J: TRBJ1-1
DNA: TGTGCCAGCGGCAACTCACGGGGCACTGAAGCTTTCTTT
CDR3: CASGNSRGTEAFF

V: TRBV28
size: many
D: -
J: TRBJ1-3
DNA: TGTGCCAGCAGTTTGGGGGGCACCGCCAGCAACACCATATATTTT
CDR3: CASSLGGTASNTIYF

V: TRBV10-3
size: few
D: -
J: TRBJ2-7
DNA: TGTGCCATCAGTATGGGGGACTACGAGCAGTACTTC
CDR3: CAISMGDYEQYF

V: TRBV15
size: few
D: -
J: TRBJ2-7
DNA: TGTGCCACCAGCTGGGGCGGCTACGAGCAGTACTTC
CDR3: CATSWGGYEQYF

V: TRBV20-1
size: many
D: TRBD1
J: TRBJ2-7
DNA: TGCAGTGCTAGAGATCCGGGACAGATCTCCTACGAGCAGTACTTC
CDR3: CSARDPGQISYEQYF

V: TRBV6-9
size: few
D: -
J: TRBJ2-3
DNA: TGTGCCAGCAGTTACGGGCAGTCCACAGATACGCAGTATTTT
CDR3: CASSYGQSTDTQYF

V: TRBV19
size: -
D: -
J: TRBJ2-7
DNA: TGTGCCAGTAGTGCCCTGTTGGGTTACGAGCAGTACTTC
CDR3: CASSALLGYEQYF

V: TRBV6-9
size: few
D: -
J: TRBJ2-7
DNA: TGTGCCAGCAGTTACGGCAGGGCGGAGCAGTACTTC
CDR3: CASSYGRAEQYF

V: TRBV2
size: few
D: -
J: TRBJ2-2
DNA: TGTGCCAGCAGTGAATCGGCAGTACTCGACACCGGGGAGCTGTTTTTT
CDR3: CASSESAVLDTGELFF

V: TRBV11-2
size: many
D: -
J: TRBJ2-7
DNA: TGTGCCAGCAGCCCCGGGGTGGGGGGCAAAGGAGAGCAGTACTTC
CDR3: CASSPGVGGKGEQYF

V: TRBV7-8
size: few
D: TRBD2
J: TRBJ2-7
DNA: TGTGCCAGCAGCATTACTAGCGGGCCCTCCTACGAGCAGTACTTC
CDR3: CASSITSGPSYEQYF

V: TRBV3-1
size: many
D: TRBD1
J: TRBJ1-4
DNA: TGTGCCAGCAGCCACCGGGACAGGTCTAATGAAAAACTGTTTTTT
CDR3: CASSHRDRSNEKLFF

V: TRBV6-5
size: -
D: -
J: TRBJ2-5
DNA: TGTGCCAGCAGTTTCACCGGGACCACTGGAGCGGAGACCCAGTACTTC
CDR3: CASSFTGTTGAETQYF

V: TRBV20-1
size: -
D: -
J: TRBJ1-6
DNA: TGCAGTGCTAGGATCTTGCAGGATCTAAGCTCCTATAATTCACCCCTCCACTTT
CDR3: CSARILQDLSSYNSPLHF

V: TRBV18
size: few
D: TRBD1
J: TRBJ2-7
DNA: TGTGCCAGCTCACCACAGACAGGGGATGCCTACGAGCAGTACTTC
CDR3: CASSPQTGDAYEQYF

V: TRBV28
size: -
D: -
J: TRBJ1-5
DNA: TGTGCCAGCAGCAAAACAGGCAGTGCGGCTTATCAGCCCCAGCATTTT
CDR3: CASSKTGSAAYQPQHF

V: TRBV20-1
size: -
D: -
J: TRBJ1-1
DNA: TGCAGTGCTATAGGGGGTGTGAACACTGAAGCTTTCTTT
CDR3: CSAIGGVNTEAFF

V: TRBV18
size: many
D: -
J: TRBJ2-5
DNA: TGTGCCAGCAGCTTAAACAGCCAAGAGACCCAGTACTTC
CDR3: CASSLNSQETQYF

V: TRBV28
size: -
D: -
J: TRBJ1-2
DNA: TGCGCCAGCAGTTTACTCTGGACAGTAGACTGTGGCTACACCTTC
CDR3: CASSLLWTVDCGYTF

V: TRBV10-3
size: once
D: -
J: TRBJ2-1
DNA: TGTGCCATCAGTGAAGGCGGTCCAACGCAGACAAACAATGAGCAGTTCTTC
CDR3: CAISEGGPTQTNNEQFF

V: TRBV2
size: many
D: -
J: TRBJ2-6
DNA: TGTGCCAGCCGCCCGGGGGCTAGTGGGGCCAACGTCCTGACTTTC
CDR3: CASRPGASGANVLTF

V: TRBV6-1
size: few
D: TRBD1
J: TRBJ1-6
DNA: TGTGCCAGCAGGGACAGGGATTCACCCCTCCACTTT
CDR3: CASRDRDSPLHF

V: TRBV6-5
size: few
D: -
J: TRBJ2-7
DNA: TGTGCCAGCAGTTACTCGAGTTCTATCCTCCACGAGCAGTACTTC
CDR3: CASSYSSSILHEQYF

V: TRBV7-7
size: few
D: TRBD2
J: TRBJ2-7
DNA: TGTGCTAGCAGCCCCAGTCCAGCGGGATCGCACGAGCAGTACTTC
CDR3: CASSPSPAGSHEQYF

V: TRBV28
size: many
D: -
J: TRBJ2-6
DNA: TGTGCCAGCAGTCCAAAACAGGGACTTGGGGCCAACGTCCTGACTTTC
CDR3: CASSPKQGLGANVLTF

V: TRBV7-9
size: many
D: TRBD1
J: TRBJ1-4
DNA: TGTGCCAGCAGCCTCGGGACAGCGAATGAAAAACTGTTTTTT
CDR3: CASSLGTANEKLFF

V: TRBV20-1
size: -
D: -
J: TRBJ2-3
DNA: TGCAGTGCTAGAGGTAGCGTGCGGGATACGCAGTATTTT
CDR3: CSARGSVRDTQYF

V: TRBV13
size: few
D: TRBD1
J: TRBJ2-7
DNA: TGTGCCAGCAGCTCCGGGACAGCTTCCTACGAGCAGTACTTC
CDR3: CASSSGTASYEQYF

V: TRBV3-1
size: few
D: -
J: TRBJ1-1
DNA: TGTGCCAGCATGCCCGGGTCTCGAGCCACTGAAGCTTTCTTT
CDR3: CASMPGSRATEAFF

V: TRBV28
size: many
D: TRBD1
J: TRBJ1-1
DNA: TGTGCCAGCAGCCCAGGGGGGGAGGGGGTAGAAGCTTTCTTT
CDR3: CASSPGGEGVEAFF

V: TRBV29-1
size: -
D: -
J: TRBJ2-7
DNA: TGCAGCGCTGGACGGAGTGACGAGCAGTACTTC
CDR3: CSAGRSDEQYF